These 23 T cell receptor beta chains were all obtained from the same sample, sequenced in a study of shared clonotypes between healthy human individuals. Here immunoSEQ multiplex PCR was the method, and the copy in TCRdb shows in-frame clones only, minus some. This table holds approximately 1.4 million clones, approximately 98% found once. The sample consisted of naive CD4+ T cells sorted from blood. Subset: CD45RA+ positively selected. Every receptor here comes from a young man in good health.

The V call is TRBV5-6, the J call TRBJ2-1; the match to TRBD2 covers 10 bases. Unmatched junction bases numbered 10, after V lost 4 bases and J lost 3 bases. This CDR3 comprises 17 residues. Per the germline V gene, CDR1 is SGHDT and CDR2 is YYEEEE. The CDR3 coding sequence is TGTGCCAGCAGCCTCGGAACTAGCGGGAATCTCTACAATGAGCAGTTCTTC. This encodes CASSLGTSGNLYNEQFF.

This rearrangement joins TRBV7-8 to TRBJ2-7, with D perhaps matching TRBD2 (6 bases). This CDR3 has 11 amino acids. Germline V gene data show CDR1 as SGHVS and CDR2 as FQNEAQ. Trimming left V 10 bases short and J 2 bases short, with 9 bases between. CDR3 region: CATASAYEQYF. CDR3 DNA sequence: TGTGCCACGGCTAGCGCCTACGAGCAGTACTTC.

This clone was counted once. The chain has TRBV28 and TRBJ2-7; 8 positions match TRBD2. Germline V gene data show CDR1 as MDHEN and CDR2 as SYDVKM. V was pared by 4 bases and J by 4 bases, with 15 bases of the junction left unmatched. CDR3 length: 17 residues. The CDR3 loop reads CASSSYAPAGEWYEQYF. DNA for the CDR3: TGTGCCAGCAGTTCTTATGCCCCAGCGGGAGAGTGGTACGAGCAGTACTTC.

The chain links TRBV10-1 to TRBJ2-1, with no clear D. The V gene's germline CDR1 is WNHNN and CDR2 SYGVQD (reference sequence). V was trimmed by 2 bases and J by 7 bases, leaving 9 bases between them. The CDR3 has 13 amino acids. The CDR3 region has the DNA TGCGCCAGCAGTGAGAGGCCAAGGAATGAGCAGTTCTTC. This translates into CASSERPRNEQFF.

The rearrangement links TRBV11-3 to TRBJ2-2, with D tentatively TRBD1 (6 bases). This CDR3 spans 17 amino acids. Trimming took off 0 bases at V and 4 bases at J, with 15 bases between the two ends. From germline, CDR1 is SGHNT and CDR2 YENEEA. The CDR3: CASSLENWDKSTGELFF. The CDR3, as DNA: TGTGCCAGCAGCTTAGAGAACTGGGACAAGAGCACCGGGGAGCTGTTTTTT.

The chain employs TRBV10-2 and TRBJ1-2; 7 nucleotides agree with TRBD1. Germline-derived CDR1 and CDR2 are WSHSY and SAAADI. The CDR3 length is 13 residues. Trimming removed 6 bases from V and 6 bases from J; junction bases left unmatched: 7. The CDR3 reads CASRATGSDGYTF. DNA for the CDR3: TGCGCCAGCAGGGCGACAGGGTCAGATGGCTACACCTTC.

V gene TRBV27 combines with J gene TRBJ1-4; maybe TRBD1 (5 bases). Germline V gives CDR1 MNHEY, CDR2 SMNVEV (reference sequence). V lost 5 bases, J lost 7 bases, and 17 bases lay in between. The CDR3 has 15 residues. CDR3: CASSPRGGRGEKLFF. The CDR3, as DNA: TGTGCCAGCAGTCCCCGTGGAGGGAGGGGTGAAAAACTGTTTTTT.

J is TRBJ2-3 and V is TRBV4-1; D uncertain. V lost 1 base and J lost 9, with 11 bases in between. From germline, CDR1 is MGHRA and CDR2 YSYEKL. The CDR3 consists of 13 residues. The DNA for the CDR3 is TGCGCCAGCAGCCAAGTAGGCGCGCTAACGCAGTATTTT. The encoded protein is CASSQVGALTQYF.

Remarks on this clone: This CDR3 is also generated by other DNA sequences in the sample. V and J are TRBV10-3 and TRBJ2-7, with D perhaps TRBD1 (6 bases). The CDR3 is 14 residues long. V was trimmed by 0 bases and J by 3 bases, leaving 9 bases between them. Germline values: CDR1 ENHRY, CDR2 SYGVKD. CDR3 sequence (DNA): TGTGCCATCAGTGAGTCCGGGACAAGCTACGAGCAGTACTTC. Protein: CAISESGTSYEQYF.

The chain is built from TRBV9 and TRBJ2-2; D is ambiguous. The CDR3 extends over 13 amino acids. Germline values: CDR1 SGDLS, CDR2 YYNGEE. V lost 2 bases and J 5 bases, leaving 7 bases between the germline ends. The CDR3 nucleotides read TGTGCCAGCAGCGTCGGATGGACCGGGGAGCTGTTTTTT. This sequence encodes CASSVGWTGELFF.

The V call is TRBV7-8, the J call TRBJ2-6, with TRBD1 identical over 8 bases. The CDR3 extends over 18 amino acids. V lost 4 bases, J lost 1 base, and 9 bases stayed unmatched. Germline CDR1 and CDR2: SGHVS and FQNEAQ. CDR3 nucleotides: TGTGCCAGCAGCTACGGGACAGGAACTCCTTCTGGGGCCAACGTCCTGACTTTC. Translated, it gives CASSYGTGTPSGANVLTF.

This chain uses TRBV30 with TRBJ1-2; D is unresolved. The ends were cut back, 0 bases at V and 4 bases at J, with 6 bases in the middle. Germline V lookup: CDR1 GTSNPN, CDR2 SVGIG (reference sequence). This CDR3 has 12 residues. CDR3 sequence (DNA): TGTGCCTGGAGTGTACAAGTCTATGGCTACACCTTC. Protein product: CAWSVQVYGYTF.

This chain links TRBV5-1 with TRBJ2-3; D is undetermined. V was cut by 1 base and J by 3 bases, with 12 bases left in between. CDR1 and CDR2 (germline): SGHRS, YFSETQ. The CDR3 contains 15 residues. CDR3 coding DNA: TGCGCCAGCAGCTTGTATTCCCCCCCAACAGATACGCAGTATTTT. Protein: CASSLYSPPTDTQYF.

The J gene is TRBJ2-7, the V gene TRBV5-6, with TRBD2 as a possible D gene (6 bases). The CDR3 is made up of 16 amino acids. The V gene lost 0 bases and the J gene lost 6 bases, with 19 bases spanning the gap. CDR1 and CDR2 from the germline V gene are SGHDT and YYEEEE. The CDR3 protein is CASSLVPRASVGEQYF. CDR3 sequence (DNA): TGTGCCAGCAGCTTGGTGCCCCGGGCTAGCGTTGGCGAGCAGTACTTC.

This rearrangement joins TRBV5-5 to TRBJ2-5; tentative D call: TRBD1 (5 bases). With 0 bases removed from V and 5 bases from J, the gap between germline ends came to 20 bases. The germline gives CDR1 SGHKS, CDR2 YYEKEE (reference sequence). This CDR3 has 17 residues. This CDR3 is CASSLGRGTRRWETQYF. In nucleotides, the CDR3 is TGTGCCAGCAGCTTGGGAAGGGGTACAAGGCGGTGGGAGACCCAGTACTTC. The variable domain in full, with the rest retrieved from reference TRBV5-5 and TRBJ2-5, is DAGVTQSPTHLIKTRGQQVTLRCSPISGHKSVSWYQQVLGQGPQFIFQYYEKEERGRGNFPDRFSARQFPNYSSELNVNALLLGDSALYLCASSLGRGTRRWETQYFGPGTRLLVL.

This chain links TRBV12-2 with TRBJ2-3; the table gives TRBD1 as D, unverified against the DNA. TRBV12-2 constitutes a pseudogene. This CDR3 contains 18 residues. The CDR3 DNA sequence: TGTGCAAGTCGCTTAGATACGTGGGACAGGACACGCACAGATACGCAGTATTTT. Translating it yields CASRLDTWDRTRTDTQYF.

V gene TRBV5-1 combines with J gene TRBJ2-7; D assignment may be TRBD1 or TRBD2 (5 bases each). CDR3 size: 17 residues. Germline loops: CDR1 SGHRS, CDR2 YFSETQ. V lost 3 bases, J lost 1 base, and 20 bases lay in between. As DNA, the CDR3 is TGCGCCAGCAGCTGGGTTATAGGGACCCCTGGTTCCTACGAGCAGTACTTC. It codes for CASSWVIGTPGSYEQYF.

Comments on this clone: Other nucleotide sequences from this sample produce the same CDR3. CDR3 in DNA: TGTGCCAGCAGCTTAGGACGGGACACAGATACGCAGTATTTT. Translated, it gives CASSLGRDTDTQYF. The chain combines TRBV7-3 with TRBJ2-3; TRBD2 is a possible D gene (5 bases). Germline lookup yields CDR1 SGHTA and CDR2 FQGTGA. Trimming left V 2 bases short and J 2 bases short, with 8 bases between. The CDR3 is 14 residues long. The variable domain in full, with the rest retrieved from reference TRBV7-3 and TRBJ2-3, is GAGVSQTPSNKVTEKGKYVELRCDPISGHTALYWYRQSLGQGPEFLIYFQGTGAADDSGLPNDRFFAVRPEGSVSTLKIQRTERGDSAVYLCASSLGRDTDTQYFGPGTRLTVL.

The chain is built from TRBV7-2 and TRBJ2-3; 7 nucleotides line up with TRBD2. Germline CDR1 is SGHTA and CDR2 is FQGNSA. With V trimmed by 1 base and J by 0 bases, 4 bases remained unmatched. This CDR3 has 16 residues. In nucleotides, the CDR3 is TGTGCCAGCAGCTTAGGTATTAGCGGGAGCACAGATACGCAGTATTTT. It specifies CASSLGISGSTDTQYF.

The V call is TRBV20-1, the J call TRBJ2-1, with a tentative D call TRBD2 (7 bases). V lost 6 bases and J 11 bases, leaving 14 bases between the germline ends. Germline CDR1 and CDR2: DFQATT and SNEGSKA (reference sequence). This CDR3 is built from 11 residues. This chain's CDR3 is CSASRGTKQFF. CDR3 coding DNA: TGCAGTGCGTCTAGGGGGACTAAGCAGTTCTTC.

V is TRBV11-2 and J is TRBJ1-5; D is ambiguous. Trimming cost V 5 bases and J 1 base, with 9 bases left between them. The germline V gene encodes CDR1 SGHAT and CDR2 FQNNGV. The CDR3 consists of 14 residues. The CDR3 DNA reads TGTGCCAGCAGCACCGCGGGGAGCAATCAGCCCCAGCATTTT. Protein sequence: CASSTAGSNQPQHF.

Here the CDR3 reads CASSSGQGTSQRNTGELFF. CDR3 in DNA: TGTGCCAGCAGCTCGGGACAGGGGACCTCTCAACGGAACACCGGGGAGCTGTTTTTT. The chain has TRBV5-4 and TRBJ2-2; TRBD1 matches 10 bases. The CDR3 totals 19 residues. Germline V CDR1 and CDR2: SGHNT, YYREEE (reference sequence). With V trimmed by 3 bases and J by 1 base, 12 bases remained unmatched.

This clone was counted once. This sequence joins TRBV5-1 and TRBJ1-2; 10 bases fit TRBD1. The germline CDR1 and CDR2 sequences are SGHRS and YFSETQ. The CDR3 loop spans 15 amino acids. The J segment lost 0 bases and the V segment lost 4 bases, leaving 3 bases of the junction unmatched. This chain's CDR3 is CASSIGTGANYGYTF. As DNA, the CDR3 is TGCGCCAGCAGCATTGGGACAGGGGCTAACTATGGCTACACCTTC.